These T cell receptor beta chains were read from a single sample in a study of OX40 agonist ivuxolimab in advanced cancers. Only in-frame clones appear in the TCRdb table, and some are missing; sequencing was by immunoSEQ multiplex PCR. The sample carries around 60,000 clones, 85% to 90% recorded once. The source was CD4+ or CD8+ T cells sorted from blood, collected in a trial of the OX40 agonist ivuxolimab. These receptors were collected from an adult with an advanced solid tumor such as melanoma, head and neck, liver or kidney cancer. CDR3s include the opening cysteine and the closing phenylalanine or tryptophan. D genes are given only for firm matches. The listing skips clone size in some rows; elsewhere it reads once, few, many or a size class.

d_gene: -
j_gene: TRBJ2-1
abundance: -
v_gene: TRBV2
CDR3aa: CASSVTRGVEQFF
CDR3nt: TGTGCCAGCAGTGTCACGAGGGGGGTCGAGCAGTTCTTC

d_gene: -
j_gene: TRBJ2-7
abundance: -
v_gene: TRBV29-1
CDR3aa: CSALSSAGTYEQYF
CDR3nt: TGCAGCGCCCTTTCTTCGGCGGGCACCTACGAGCAGTACTTC

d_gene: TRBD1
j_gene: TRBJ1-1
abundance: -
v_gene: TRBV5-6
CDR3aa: CASQRGRNTEAFF
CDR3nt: TGTGCCAGCCAAAGGGGGCGGAACACTGAAGCTTTCTTT

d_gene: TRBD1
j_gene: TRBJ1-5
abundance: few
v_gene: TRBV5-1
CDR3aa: CASSEAGGDQPQHF
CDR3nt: TGCGCCAGCAGCGAGGCAGGGGGCGATCAGCCCCAGCATTTT

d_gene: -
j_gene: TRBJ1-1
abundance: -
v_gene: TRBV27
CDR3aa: CASSPRLGLNTEAFF
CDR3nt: TGTGCCAGCAGTCCCCGGCTGGGGCTGAACACTGAAGCTTTCTTT

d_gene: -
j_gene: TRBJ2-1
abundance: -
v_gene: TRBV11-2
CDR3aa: CASSPRGWGLSSYNEQFF
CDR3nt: TGTGCCAGCAGCCCGCGTGGGTGGGGCCTTAGCTCCTACAATGAGCAGTTCTTC

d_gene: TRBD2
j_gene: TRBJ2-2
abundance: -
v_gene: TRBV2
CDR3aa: CASGRAQNTGELFF
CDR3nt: TGTGCCAGCGGGAGGGCCCAGAACACCGGGGAGCTGTTTTTT

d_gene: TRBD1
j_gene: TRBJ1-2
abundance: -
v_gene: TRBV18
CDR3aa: CASSPSGTGRGYGYTF
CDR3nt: TGTGCCAGCTCACCCTCCGGGACAGGGCGCGGCTATGGCTACACCTTC

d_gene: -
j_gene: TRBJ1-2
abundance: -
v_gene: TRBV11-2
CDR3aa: CASTQRGPYGYTF
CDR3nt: TGTGCCAGCACCCAACGGGGGCCCTATGGCTACACCTTC

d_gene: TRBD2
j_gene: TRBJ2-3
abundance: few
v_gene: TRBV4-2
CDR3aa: CASSQDGLAGRGADTQYF
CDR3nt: TGTGCCAGCAGCCAAGATGGACTAGCGGGACGAGGGGCAGATACGCAGTATTTT

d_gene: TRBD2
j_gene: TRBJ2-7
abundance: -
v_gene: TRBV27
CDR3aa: CASSESSGQSSYEQYF
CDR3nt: TGTGCCAGCAGTGAATCTAGCGGCCAGAGCTCCTACGAGCAGTACTTC

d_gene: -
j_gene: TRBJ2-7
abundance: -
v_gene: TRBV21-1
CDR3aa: CASSTIYTSAYEQYF
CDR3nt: TGTGCCAGCAGCACCATTTATACTAGCGCTTACGAGCAGTACTTC

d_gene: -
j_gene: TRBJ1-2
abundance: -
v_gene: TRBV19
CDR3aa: CASSIGTTSYGYTF
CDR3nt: TGTGCCAGTAGTATAGGAACGACGTCCTATGGCTACACCTTC

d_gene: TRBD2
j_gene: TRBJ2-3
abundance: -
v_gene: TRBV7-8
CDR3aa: CATRTSGTTWSSTDTQYF
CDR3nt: TGTGCCACCCGGACTAGCGGGACGACATGGTCTAGCACAGATACGCAGTATTTT

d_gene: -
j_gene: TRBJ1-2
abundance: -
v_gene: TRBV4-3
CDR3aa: CASSQDMFSADFYGYTF
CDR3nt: TGCGCCAGCAGCCAAGATATGTTTAGCGCAGACTTCTATGGCTACACCTTC

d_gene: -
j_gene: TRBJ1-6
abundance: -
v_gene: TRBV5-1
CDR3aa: CASSLALGDSPLHF
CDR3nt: TGCGCCAGCAGCTTGGCCTTGGGCGATTCACCCCTCCACTTT

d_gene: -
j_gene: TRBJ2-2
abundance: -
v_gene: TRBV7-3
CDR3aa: CASSLTRTTNTGELFF
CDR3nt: TGTGCCAGCAGCTTAACGAGGACAACGAACACCGGGGAGCTGTTTTTT

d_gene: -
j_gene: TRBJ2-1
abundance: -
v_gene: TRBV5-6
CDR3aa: CASSLPGVSYNEQFF
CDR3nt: TGTGCCAGCAGCCTACCGGGAGTATCCTACAATGAGCAGTTCTTC

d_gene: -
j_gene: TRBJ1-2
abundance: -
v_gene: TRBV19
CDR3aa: CATQPLQGGGYTF
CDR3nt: TGTGCCACTCAACCCTTACAGGGAGGTGGCTACACCTTC

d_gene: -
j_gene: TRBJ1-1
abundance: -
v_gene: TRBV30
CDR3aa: CAWSFPDRRNTEAFF
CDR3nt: TGTGCCTGGAGTTTTCCAGACAGAAGGAACACTGAAGCTTTCTTT

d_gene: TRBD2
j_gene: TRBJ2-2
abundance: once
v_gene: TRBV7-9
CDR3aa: CASSQSGTRGGELFF
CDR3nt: TGTGCCAGCAGTCAGTCCGGGACTAGAGGCGGGGAGCTGTTTTTT

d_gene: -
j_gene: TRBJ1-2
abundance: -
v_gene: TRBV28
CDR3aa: CASSTTSRGYTF
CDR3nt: TGTGCCAGCAGTACTACAAGTCGCGGCTACACCTTC

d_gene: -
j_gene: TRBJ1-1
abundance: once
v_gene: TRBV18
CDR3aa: CASSQGNPRRTLVEAFF
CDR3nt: TGTGCCAGCTCACAAGGGAACCCAAGACGGACCTTAGTTGAAGCTTTCTTT

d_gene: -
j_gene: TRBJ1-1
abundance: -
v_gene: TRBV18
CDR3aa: CASSPETQGTEAFF
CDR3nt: TGTGCCAGCTCACCTGAGACGCAGGGCACTGAAGCTTTCTTT

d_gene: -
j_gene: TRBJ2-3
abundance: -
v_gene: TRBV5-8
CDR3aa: CASSLGTAVTDTQYF
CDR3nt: TGTGCCAGCAGCTTGGGGACAGCGGTCACAGATACGCAGTATTTT

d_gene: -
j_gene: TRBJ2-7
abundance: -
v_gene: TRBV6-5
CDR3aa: CASSSTPPTGQYF
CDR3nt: TGTGCCAGCAGTTCGACACCTCCGACCGGGCAGTACTTC

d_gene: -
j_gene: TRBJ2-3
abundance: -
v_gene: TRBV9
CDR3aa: CASSVGKDTQYF
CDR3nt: TGTGCCAGCAGCGTAGGCAAAGATACGCAGTATTTT

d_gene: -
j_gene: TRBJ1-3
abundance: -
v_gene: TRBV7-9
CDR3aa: CASSNNWDRNTIYF
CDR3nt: TGTGCCAGCAGCAACAATTGGGACAGAAACACCATATATTTT

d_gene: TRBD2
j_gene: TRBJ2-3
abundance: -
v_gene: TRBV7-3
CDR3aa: CASSPGPLAGEADTQYF
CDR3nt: TGTGCCAGCAGCCCGGGGCCACTAGCGGGAGAAGCAGATACGCAGTATTTT

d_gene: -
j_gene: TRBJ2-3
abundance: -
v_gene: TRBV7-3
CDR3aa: CASSLDGNTDTQYF
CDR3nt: TGTGCCAGCAGCTTAGACGGCAACACAGATACGCAGTATTTT

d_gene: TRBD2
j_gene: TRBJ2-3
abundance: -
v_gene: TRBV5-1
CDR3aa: CASSLGLAGANTQYF
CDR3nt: TGCGCCAGCAGCTTGGGCCTAGCGGGAGCAAATACGCAGTATTTT

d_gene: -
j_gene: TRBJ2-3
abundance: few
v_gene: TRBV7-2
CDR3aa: CASSLSPPWTESTDTQYF
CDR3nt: TGTGCCAGCAGCTTATCCCCACCTTGGACCGAATCAACAGATACGCAGTATTTT

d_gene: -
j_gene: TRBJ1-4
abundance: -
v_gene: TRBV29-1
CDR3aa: CSVEDHGGFGEKLFF
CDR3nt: TGCAGCGTTGAAGATCACGGGGGCTTTGGTGAAAAACTGTTTTTT

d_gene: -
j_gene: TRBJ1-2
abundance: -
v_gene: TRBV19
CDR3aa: CASSIGHRRGYTF
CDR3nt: TGTGCCAGTAGTATAGGCCACCGGAGGGGCTACACCTTC

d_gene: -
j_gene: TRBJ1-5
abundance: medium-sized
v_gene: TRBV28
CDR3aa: CASSSAGYEPQHF
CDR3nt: TGTGCCAGCAGTTCGGCGGGATACGAGCCCCAGCATTTT

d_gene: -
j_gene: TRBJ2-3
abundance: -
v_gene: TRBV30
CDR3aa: CAWAPVDTQYF
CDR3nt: TGTGCCTGGGCCCCGGTAGATACGCAGTATTTT

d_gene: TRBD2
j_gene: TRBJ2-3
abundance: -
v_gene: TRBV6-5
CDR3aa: CASSRGGGSNTQYF
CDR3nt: TGTGCCAGCAGCCGCGGGGGGGGGTCCAACACGCAGTATTTT

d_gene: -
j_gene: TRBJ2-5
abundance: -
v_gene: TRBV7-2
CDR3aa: CASSLLGGLGETQYF
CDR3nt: TGTGCCAGCAGCTTACTCGGCGGTTTGGGAGAGACCCAGTACTTC

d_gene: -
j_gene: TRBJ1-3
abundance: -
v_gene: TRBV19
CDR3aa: CASSSELRGGNTIYF
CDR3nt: TGTGCCAGTAGTTCCGAGCTTCGAGGGGGAAACACCATATATTTT

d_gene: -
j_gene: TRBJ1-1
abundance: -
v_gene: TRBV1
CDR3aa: CTSSLQGTEAFF
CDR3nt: TGCACCAGCAGCCTACAGGGTACCGAAGCTTTCTTT

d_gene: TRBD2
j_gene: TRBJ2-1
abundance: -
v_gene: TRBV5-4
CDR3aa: CASSASGAGSYNEQFF
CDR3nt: TGTGCCAGCAGCGCTAGCGGGGCTGGCTCCTACAATGAGCAGTTCTTC

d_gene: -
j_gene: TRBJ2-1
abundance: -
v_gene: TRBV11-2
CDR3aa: CASSFLPGRRNEQFF
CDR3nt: TGTGCCAGCAGCTTCCTACCCGGGAGAAGGAATGAGCAGTTCTTC

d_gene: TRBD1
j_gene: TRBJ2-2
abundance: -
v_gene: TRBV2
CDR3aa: CASTDRVHTGELFF
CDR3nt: TGTGCCAGCACTGACAGGGTGCACACCGGGGAGCTGTTTTTT

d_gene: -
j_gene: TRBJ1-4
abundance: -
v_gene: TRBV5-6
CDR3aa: CASSAYRETNEKLFF
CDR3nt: TGTGCCAGCAGCGCGTACCGAGAGACTAATGAAAAACTGTTTTTT

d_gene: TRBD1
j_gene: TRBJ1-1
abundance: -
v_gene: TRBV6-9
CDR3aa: CASRGTVEAFF
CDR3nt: TGTGCCAGCAGGGGGACAGTCGAAGCTTTCTTT

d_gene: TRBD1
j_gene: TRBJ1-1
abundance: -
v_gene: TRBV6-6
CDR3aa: CASSLQGAITEAFF
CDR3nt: TGTGCCAGCAGCTTACAGGGGGCGATAACTGAAGCTTTCTTT

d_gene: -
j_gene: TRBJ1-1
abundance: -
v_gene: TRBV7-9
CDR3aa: CASSLKGVNTEAFF
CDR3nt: TGTGCCAGCAGCTTAAAGGGGGTTAACACTGAAGCTTTCTTT

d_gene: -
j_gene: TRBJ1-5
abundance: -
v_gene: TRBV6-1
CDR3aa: CASTFSRHQPQHF
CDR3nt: TGTGCCAGCACCTTTAGTAGGCATCAGCCCCAGCATTTT

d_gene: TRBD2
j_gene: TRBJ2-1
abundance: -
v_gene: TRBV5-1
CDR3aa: CASSLGFSGSSYNEQFF
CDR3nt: TGCGCCAGCAGCTTGGGGTTTAGCGGGAGCTCCTACAATGAGCAGTTCTTC

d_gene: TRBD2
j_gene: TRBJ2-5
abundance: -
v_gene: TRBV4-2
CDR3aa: CASSQDASGAQETQYF
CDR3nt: TGTGCCAGCAGCCAAGATGCTAGCGGAGCCCAAGAGACCCAGTACTTC

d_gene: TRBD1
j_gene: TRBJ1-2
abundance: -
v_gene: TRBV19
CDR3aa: CASRETGIYGYTF
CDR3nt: TGTGCCAGTAGGGAGACAGGGATCTATGGCTACACCTTC

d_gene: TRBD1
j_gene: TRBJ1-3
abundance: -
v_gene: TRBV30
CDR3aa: CAWRATGAGNTIYF
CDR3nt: TGTGCCTGGAGGGCGACAGGGGCTGGAAACACCATATATTTT

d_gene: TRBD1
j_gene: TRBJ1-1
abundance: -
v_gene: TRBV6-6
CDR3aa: CATMDRVGNTEAFF
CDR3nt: TGTGCCACCATGGACAGGGTGGGGAACACTGAAGCTTTCTTT

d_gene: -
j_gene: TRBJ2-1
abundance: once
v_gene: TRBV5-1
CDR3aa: CASSLGANNEQFF
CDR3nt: TGCGCCAGCAGCTTGGGAGCTAACAATGAGCAGTTCTTC

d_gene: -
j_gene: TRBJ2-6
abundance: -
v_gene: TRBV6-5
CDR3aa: CASSYSWGLGANVLTF
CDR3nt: TGTGCCAGCAGTTACTCATGGGGGCTTGGGGCCAACGTCCTGACTTTC